Shown below are 19 T cell receptor beta chains from a single sample sequenced in a study of CD8+CD57+ T cells in acquired aplastic anemia. Both TCR beta VDJ combination and CDR3 sequence profiling were carried out. Genomic DNA was the template for this profiling. TCRdb redid the calling of the reads with MiXCR, one entry per CDR3 protein. The sample contains 270,000 or so distinct CDR3 sequences, around 82% of which appear only once. Previously, flow cytometry had revealed CD8+CD57+ cell expansion in the patients chosen for sequencing. The sample was sorted CD4+, CD8+, or CD8+CD57+ T cells (not recorded which) from PBMCs. These receptors came from a human donor with aplastic anemia.

This clonotype rates as medium-sized. The chain carries TRBV9 and TRBJ2-2; 7 nucleotides align to TRBD2. From germline, CDR1 is SGDLS and CDR2 YYNGEE. The CDR3 covers 15 residues. J was trimmed by 2 bases and V by 3 bases; bases with no gene match: 4. The CDR3 sequence: CASSGLAGNTGELFF. CDR3 nucleotide sequence: TGTGCCAGCAGCGGATTAGCGGGTAACACCGGGGAGCTGTTTTTT.

About this clonotype itself: The germline gene is not matched at one end of the junction; a read error may be the cause. The chain uses TRBV2 and TRBJ2-1; 8 positions agree with TRBD2. CDR3 size: 13 residues. Germline CDR1 reads SNHLY; CDR2 reads FYNNEI. DNA of the CDR3: TGTGCCAACAGTGGCGGGGGGAGCCATGAGCAGTTCTTC. Amino acid sequence: CANSGGGSHEQFF.

The chain recombines TRBV19 with TRBJ2-1; 8 bases line up with TRBD2. Germline V gene lookup returns CDR1 LNHDA and CDR2 SQIVND (reference sequence). The CDR3 has 15 amino acids. The V segment lost 10 bases and the J segment 2 bases; nucleotides outside the gene matches: 10. The CDR3 here is CATGLTSGAYNEQFF. CDR3 bases: TGTGCCACAGGACTCACTAGCGGAGCCTACAATGAGCAGTTCTTC.

The chain couples TRBV15 to TRBJ2-1; TRBD1 might be the D (6 bases). The CDR3 covers 15 residues. Germline lookup yields CDR1 LNHNV and CDR2 YYDKDF (reference sequence). V was pared by 10 bases and J by 6 bases, with 22 bases between. The CDR3 bases are TGTGCCAGTAGTAGAGCTAGAGAAGGGGGCAATGAGCAGTTCTTC. This translates into CASSRAREGGNEQFF.

In the case of this clonotype: One end of the junction varies from germline; a read error may be responsible. The chain is built from TRBV7-8 and TRBJ1-1; D unclear. Germline CDR1 reads SGHVS; CDR2 reads FQNEAQ. The CDR3 sequence is 15 residues long. In nucleotides, the CDR3 is TGTGCCAGCAGCTTAGATCCAACCGGGAACACTCAAGCTTTCTTT. Protein product: CASSLDPTGNTQAFF.

A word on this clonotype: No DNA is shown, since the ends of the CDR3 on it are uncertain; the CDR3 is the one TCRdb lists. The CDR3: CASRDTGRAVRRSF. The V call is TRBV7-3, the J call TRBJ2-3; TRBD1 was called by the table and not checked on the DNA. With termini counted, the CDR3 has 14 amino acids. CDR1 SGHTA and CDR2 FQGTGA come from the germline V gene.

With respect to this clonotype: This CDR3 fails to terminate in the conserved phenylalanine or tryptophan, so it likely reflects a read error. The chain joins TRBV4-1 to TRBJ2-7, with D tentatively TRBD1 (5 bases). V was pared by 1 base and J by 6 bases, with 16 bases between. Germline lookup yields CDR1 MGHRA and CDR2 YSYEKL. The CDR3 spans 15 residues. The CDR3 sequence: CASSQAGMGGGEQYL. CDR3 DNA sequence: TGCGCCAGCAGCCAAGCAGGGATGGGCGGCGGCGAGCAGTACCTC.

As for this clonotype: The junction shows a germline mismatch at one end, possibly a read error. The V and J genes are TRBV2 and TRBJ2-1; D possibly matches TRBD1 or TRBD2 (6 bases each). Germline values: CDR1 SNHLY, CDR2 FYNNEI. The CDR3 sequence is 13 residues long. CDR3 DNA: TGTGCCAGCAGTGATGGGGGGACACTGGGGCAGTCCTTC. It is translated as CASSDGGTLGQSF.

Points on this clonotype: Compared with germline, one end of the junction differs, possibly owing to a read error. The chain is built from TRBV15 and TRBJ1-5; D is uncertain. The CDR3 is made up of 14 amino acids. Germline V gene sequence: CDR1 LNHNV, CDR2 YYDKDF (reference sequence). In DNA, the CDR3 is TGTGCCACCAGTAGATCGTGTGACAATCAGACCCAGCACTTT. Translated: CATSRSCDNQTQHF. Looking up the rest from reference TRBV15 and TRBJ1-5 gives the full variable domain: DAMVIQNPRYQVTQFGKPVTLSCSQTLNHNVMYWYQQKSSQAPKLLFHYYDKDFNNEADTPDNFQSRRPNTSFCFLDIRSPGLGDTAMYLCATSRSCDNQTQHFGDGTRLSIL.

As concerns this clonotype: The junction and the germline gene differ at one end; a read error may be behind it. The rearrangement links TRBV7-2 to TRBJ2-3; D unclear. Germline assignment: CDR1 SGHTA and CDR2 FQGNSA. CDR3 length equals 14 residues. The CDR3 spells CASSEGCGAEAFFF. Here the CDR3 DNA reads TGTGCCAGCAGCGAAGGGTGTGGTGCTGAAGCTTTCTTTTTT.

Comment on this clonotype: The conserved closing phenylalanine or tryptophan is absent in this CDR3, likely reflecting a read error. The chain has TRBV2 and TRBJ1-5; TRBD1 might be the D (5 bases). The CDR3 totals 15 residues. Trimming shortened V by 6 bases and J by 6 bases, and 18 bases separated the two germline ends. Per germline, CDR1 SNHLY and CDR2 FYNNEI. CDR3 DNA: TGTGCCAGCAGCGTCGGGACCACCGGTACTCAGCCCCAGCATTCA. Translation gives CASSVGTTGTQPQHS.

This clonotype was counted once. The chain combines TRBV11-3 with TRBJ1-6; D not certain. Germline V gene lookup returns CDR1 SGHNT and CDR2 YENEEA. The length of the CDR3 is 15 residues. V dropped 3 bases and J dropped 13 bases, with 19 bases sitting between them. This chain's CDR3 is CASSLDLAERSPLHF. The CDR3 DNA is TGTGCCAGCAGCTTGGATCTGGCAGAGCGATCCCCCCTCCACTTT.

This clonotype was picked up a small number of times. The chain uses TRBV7-8 and TRBJ2-7, with TRBD2 as a possible D gene (5 bases). The CDR3 contains 18 residues. In germline, CDR1 is SGHVS, CDR2 FQNEAQ. V lost 0 bases and J 1 base, leaving 19 bases between the germline ends. The CDR3 spells CASSLAGGAATQSYEQYV. CDR3 nucleotide sequence: TGTGCCAGCAGCTTAGCTGGAGGCGCCGCAACGCAGTCCTACGAGCAGTACGTC.

Regarding this clonotype: The CDR3 carries no conserved terminal phenylalanine or tryptophan, so it likely arises from a read error. The chain has TRBV12-3 or TRBV12-4 and TRBJ2-3; D might be TRBD2 (5 bases). The CDR3 consists of 13 residues. This CDR3 is CANSLTGTATQYS. DNA of the CDR3: TGTGCCAACAGTTTGACGGGAACAGCTACGCAGTATTCT.

The chain is built from TRBV2 and TRBJ2-3; D might be TRBD1 or TRBD2, each matching 6 bases. The V gene's germline CDR1 is SNHLY and CDR2 FYNNEI. V lost 10 bases, J lost 4 bases, and 18 bases lay in between. The CDR3 length is 14 residues. CDR3: CANGDGGSSDTQYF. The CDR3 nucleotides are TGTGCCAACGGGGACGGGGGCAGTTCAGATACGCAGTATTTT.

Comment on this clonotype: Here the CDR3 omits its conserved ending phenylalanine or tryptophan, so a read error is the likely source. The DNA is left out, because the CDR3 cannot be placed on it with certainty; the CDR3 is given as TCRdb lists it. The V gene is TRBV7-4, the J gene TRBJ2-3; the DNA was not compared with TRBD1, the D call given in the table. The CDR3 is 13 amino acids long, termini counted. Germline loops: CDR1 SGHVT, CDR2 SQSDAQ. CDR3 amino acids: CASSVGGGFAQAL.

This clonotype was found many times. At one of its ends the junction is not consistent with the germline gene, which may arise from a read error. The chain links TRBV7-9 to TRBJ2-7, with 10 positions matching TRBD2. The germline gives CDR1 SEHNR, CDR2 FQNEAQ (reference sequence). The CDR3 extends over 14 amino acids. CDR3 bases: TGTGCCAGCAGCTTTCAAAGAAGCGGGGGGGGCGATGAGTTC. Translated: CASSFQRSGGGDEF.

This clonotype was seen just once. Compared with germline, one end of the junction differs, possibly owing to a read error. This chain links TRBV5-4 with TRBJ2-7; D might be TRBD2 (6 bases). Germline V CDR1 and CDR2: SGHNT, YYREEE (reference sequence). The CDR3 consists of 17 residues. As DNA, the CDR3 is TGTGTCAGCAGCTTTAACTATTCCGGAGGGAGGTCGGGCGAGCAGTACTTC. Translation gives CVSSFNYSGGRSGEQYF.

This chain links TRBV11-3 with TRBJ2-1; weak D call: TRBD2 (6 bases). The CDR3 covers 17 residues. V was trimmed by 1 base and J by 3 bases, leaving 16 bases between them. Germline V gene data show CDR1 as SGHNT and CDR2 as YENEEA. CDR3 sequence (DNA): TGTGCCAGCAGCTTAGGTCAGACAGTAGCGGACTACAATGAGCAGTTCTTC. This sequence encodes CASSLGQTVADYNEQFF.